Below, 30 T cell receptor beta chains from the same sample are listed, as sequenced in a study of blood T cell repertoires in COVID-19. Repertoires were generated with immunoSEQ multiplex PCR, while TCRdb's copy carries only in-frame clones and drops some. The sample has 150,000 or so clones, 75% to 90% seen once. Sequenced material: peripheral blood. The receptors come from an elderly man with acute or convalescent COVID-19.

The chain has TRBV29-1 and TRBJ2-5; TRBD1 matches 8 bases. V gave up 6 bases and J gave up 5 bases; unmatched junction bases: 8. Per germline, CDR1 SQVTM and CDR2 ANQGSEA. This CDR3 comprises 13 residues. The CDR3 loop reads CSVLGDRWETQYF. DNA for the CDR3: TGCAGCGTCCTCGGGGACAGGTGGGAGACCCAGTACTTC.

This chain joins TRBV19 and TRBJ1-2; D is perhaps TRBD1 (6 bases). The germline V gene encodes CDR1 LNHDA and CDR2 SQIVND (reference sequence). The CDR3 has 13 amino acids. V was clipped by 5 bases and J by 4 bases, with 11 bases between them. The CDR3 protein is CASSSTGLYGYTF. The CDR3 coding sequence is TGTGCCAGTAGTTCGACAGGTCTCTATGGCTACACCTTC.

The chain recombines TRBV21-1 with TRBJ1-2; no check of the table's D call, TRBD1, against the DNA was made. TRBV21-1 is listed as a pseudogene. CDR3 length: 15 residues. CDR3 protein: CASSNHWTGDYGYTF. CDR3 nucleotide sequence: TGTGCCAGCAGCAACCATTGGACAGGGGACTATGGCTACACCTTC.

The gene calls are TRBV5-4 and TRBJ1-1; 11 bases line up with TRBD1. CDR3 length equals 14 residues. The V gene's germline CDR1 is SGHNT and CDR2 YYREEE (reference sequence). The V and J ends lost 3 bases and 3 bases, in that order; junction bases with no gene match: 1. In DNA, the CDR3 is TGTGCCAGCAGCTGGACAGGGGGCTACACTGAAGCTTTCTTT. Translation gives CASSWTGGYTEAFF.

The chain combines TRBV28 with TRBJ2-2, with D possibly TRBD1 on 6 matching bases. The CDR3 covers 16 residues. Germline V gene sequence: CDR1 MDHEN, CDR2 SYDVKM. The V end lost 4 bases, the J end lost 7 bases, and 19 bases lay between the germline ends. The CDR3 spells CASSSPYRVGDGELFF. CDR3 nucleotide sequence: TGTGCCAGCAGTTCCCCCTACAGGGTGGGAGACGGGGAGCTGTTTTTT. Full variable domain (rest looked up from reference TRBV28 and TRBJ2-2): DVKVTQSSRYLVKRTGEKVFLECVQDMDHENMFWYRQDPGLGLRLIYFSYDVKMKEKGDIPEGYSVSREKKERFSLILESASTNQTSMYLCASSSPYRVGDGELFFGEGSRLTVL.

CDR3 protein: CASSSTGKYGYTF. The CDR3 DNA follows: TGTGCCAGCAGTTCGACAGGGAAGTATGGCTACACCTTC. The chain uses TRBV5-4 and TRBJ1-2, with 7 bases identical to TRBD1. V trimming: 5 bases; J trimming: 5 bases; junction bases outside the gene matches: 6. There are 13 residues in the CDR3. Germline loops: CDR1 SGHNT, CDR2 YYREEE (reference sequence).

This chain uses TRBV5-1 with TRBJ2-1; the match to TRBD2 covers 7 bases. The CDR3 has 15 residues. Germline V gene lookup returns CDR1 SGHRS and CDR2 YFSETQ. V dropped 0 bases and J dropped 2; count of bases not matched to a gene: 2. CDR3 residues: CASSLGEGPYNEQFF. The CDR3, as DNA: TGCGCCAGCAGCTTGGGGGAGGGCCCCTACAATGAGCAGTTCTTC. The full variable domain, with the rest looked up from reference TRBV5-1 and TRBJ2-1, is KAGVTQTPRYLIKTRGQQVTLSCSPISGHRSVSWYQQTPGQGLQFLFEYFSETQRNKGNFPGRFSGRQFSNSRSEMNVSTLELGDSALYLCASSLGEGPYNEQFFGPGTRLTVL.

The chain links TRBV19 to TRBJ1-6, with 7 positions matching TRBD1. The CDR3 covers 14 residues. Germline V CDR1 and CDR2: LNHDA, SQIVND (reference sequence). The V segment lost 6 bases and the J segment 9 bases; nucleotides outside the gene matches: 8. CDR3 residues: CASSRQGDPSPLHF. CDR3 nucleotides: TGTGCCAGTAGCCGACAGGGTGATCCTTCACCCCTCCACTTT. The full variable domain, completed using reference TRBV19 and TRBJ1-6, is DGGITQSPKYLFRKEGQNVTLSCEQNLNHDAMYWYRQDPGQGLRLIYYSQIVNDFQKGDIAEGYSVSREKKESFPLTVTSAQKNPTAFYLCASSRQGDPSPLHFGNGTRLTVT.

This chain uses TRBV5-1 with TRBJ2-1; D possibly corresponds to TRBD1 (5 bases). Germline loops: CDR1 SGHRS, CDR2 YFSETQ. V was pared by 4 bases and J by 5 bases, with 13 bases between. The CDR3 extends over 14 amino acids. The CDR3 nucleotides read TGCGCCAGCAGCGCAGTGGCAGGGAACAATGAGCAGTTCTTC. Its translation: CASSAVAGNNEQFF.

The chain carries TRBV28 and TRBJ1-2, with a weak D call TRBD1 (5 bases). The V gene's germline CDR1 is MDHEN and CDR2 SYDVKM. Between the trimmed V and J ends, which lost 4 bases and 5 bases, there was a span of 14 bases. The CDR3 extends over 14 amino acids. CDR3 DNA: TGTGCCAGCAGTTGGCGTAGGGGTATATATGGCTACACCTTC. This codes for CASSWRRGIYGYTF.

The rearrangement links TRBV28 to TRBJ1-1, with D tentatively TRBD1 (5 bases). In germline, CDR1 is MDHEN, CDR2 SYDVKM. CDR3 length: 11 residues. V shed 8 bases and J shed 1 base, with 5 bases lying between them. CDR3 region: CASGANTEAFF. CDR3 DNA sequence: TGTGCCAGCGGGGCGAACACTGAAGCTTTCTTT.

Only one count was recorded for this clone. The chain links TRBV3-1 (or the pseudogene TRBV3-2) to TRBJ1-1, with D possibly matching TRBD1 (5 bases). Trimming took off 0 bases at V and 4 bases at J, with 15 bases between the two ends. The CDR3 loop spans 16 amino acids. The germline V gene encodes CDR1 LGHDT and CDR2 YNNKEL (reference sequence). CDR3 nucleotide sequence: TGTGCCAGCAGCCAAGACCTCGGGGGGTATGGCACTGAAGCTTTCTTT. Translating it yields CASSQDLGGYGTEAFF.

The genes are TRBV6-1 and TRBJ1-2; no definite D call. CDR3 size: 10 residues. From germline, CDR1 is MNHNS and CDR2 SASEGT. V lost 1 base to trimming and J lost 10 bases, with 4 bases between them. CDR3 amino acids: CASSEVSYTF. Here the CDR3 DNA reads TGTGCCAGCAGTGAAGTCTCCTACACCTTC.

The chain carries TRBV19 and TRBJ2-7; unclear D gene. Germline CDR1 reads LNHDA; CDR2 reads SQIVND (reference sequence). V dropped 1 base and J dropped 3 bases, with 10 bases sitting between them. The length of the CDR3 is 14 residues. CDR3 DNA sequence: TGTGCCAGTAGTATAGGGGCCAGCTACTACGAGCAGTACTTC. It yields the protein CASSIGASYYEQYF.

The count of this clone is one. The rearrangement joins TRBV2 to TRBJ1-6; TRBD1 might be the D (5 bases). Between the trimmed V and J ends, which lost 9 bases and 3 bases, there was a span of 12 bases. CDR3 length: 14 residues. CDR1 is SNHLY, CDR2 FYNNEI, per germline. CDR3 residues: CASSPGLYNSPLHF. CDR3 DNA sequence: TGTGCCAGTTCCCCGGGACTCTATAATTCACCCCTCCACTTT.

The V and J genes are TRBV5-1 and TRBJ2-1, with 8 positions matching TRBD1. In germline, CDR1 is SGHRS, CDR2 YFSETQ. J gave up 7 bases and V 0 bases, and 6 bases lay outside the gene matches. The CDR3 has 15 amino acids. The CDR3: CASSLGGQVGNEQFF. Written as DNA, the CDR3 is TGCGCCAGCAGCTTGGGGGGACAGGTTGGGAATGAGCAGTTCTTC. Supplemented by reference TRBV5-1 and TRBJ2-1, the full variable domain reads KAGVTQTPRYLIKTRGQQVTLSCSPISGHRSVSWYQQTPGQGLQFLFEYFSETQRNKGNFPGRFSGRQFSNSRSEMNVSTLELGDSALYLCASSLGGQVGNEQFFGPGTRLTVL.

The chain's CDR3 is CASSLGSSGGAGVSETQYF. The CDR3 bases are TGCGCCAGCAGCTTGGGCTCTAGCGGGGGCGCCGGGGTCTCAGAGACCCAGTACTTC. The chain has TRBV5-1 and TRBJ2-5; 10 bases agree with TRBD2. The V gene's germline CDR1 is SGHRS and CDR2 YFSETQ. V was clipped by 0 bases and J by 4 bases; unmatched bases: 15. The CDR3 length is 19 residues.

The rearrangement joins TRBV11-2 to TRBJ2-1, with 12 nucleotides matching TRBD2. The CDR3 is made up of 17 amino acids. Germline values: CDR1 SGHAT, CDR2 FQNNGV. With V trimmed by 0 bases and J by 8 bases, 8 bases remained unmatched. The CDR3 region has the DNA TGTGCCAGCAGCTTAGAGAGAGCCCTAGCGGGAGGGCATGAGCAGTTCTTC. It translates to CASSLERALAGGHEQFF.

This chain connects TRBV19 to TRBJ2-1, with 10 nucleotides matching TRBD1. The CDR3 runs 16 residues. V gave up 1 base and J gave up 3 bases; unmatched junction bases: 3. Germline values: CDR1 LNHDA, CDR2 SQIVND (reference sequence). For the CDR3, the DNA is TGTGCCAGTAGTATAGCCGGGACAGGGGTCTACAATGAGCAGTTCTTC. It translates to CASSIAGTGVYNEQFF.

The chain carries TRBV6-5 and TRBJ1-1, with unresolved D. Germline V lookup: CDR1 MNHEY, CDR2 SVGAGI. This CDR3 comprises 10 residues. The ends were cut back, 8 bases at V and 5 bases at J, with 6 bases in the middle. The CDR3 nucleotides read TGTGCCAGCCCCACTACTGAAGCTTTCTTT. Its translation: CASPTTEAFF.

The V call is TRBV3-1 (or the pseudogene TRBV3-2), the J call TRBJ2-7; perhaps TRBD2 as D (6 bases). The CDR3 consists of 16 residues. Per the germline V gene, CDR1 is LGHDT and CDR2 is YNNKEL (reference sequence). V gave up 5 bases and J gave up 1 base, with 18 bases separating them. CDR3 nucleotides: TGTGCCAGCAGCTCAACTGGGGGTAGCGGTTCCTACGAGCAGTACTTC. Its protein product is CASSSTGGSGSYEQYF.

In nucleotides, the CDR3 is TGTGCCACCAGTGGGGACAGCACTAAAACCTATGGCTACACCTTC. Translated, it gives CATSGDSTKTYGYTF. The gene calls are TRBV24-1 and TRBJ1-2; 7 bases fit TRBD1. V was pared by 5 bases and J by 4 bases, with 9 bases of the junction left unmatched. Germline V gene data show CDR1 as KGHDR and CDR2 as SFDVKD. CDR3 length: 15 amino acids.

The sample holds a few counts of this clone. CDR3 DNA sequence: TGTGCCAGCTCACCTACATCTGGAAACACCATATATTTT. This gives the protein CASSPTSGNTIYF. The chain couples TRBV18 to TRBJ1-3; no firm D call. Germline CDR1 reads KGHSH; CDR2 reads LQKENI. The V end lost 3 bases, the J end lost 1 base, and 4 bases lay between the germline ends. This CDR3 spans 13 amino acids.

The V call is TRBV28, the J call TRBJ2-1; D call uncertain. This CDR3 contains 12 residues. CDR1 is MDHEN, CDR2 SYDVKM, per germline. V was cut by 2 bases and J by 4 bases, with 3 bases left in between. CDR3 protein: CASSLEYNEQFF. As DNA, the CDR3 is TGTGCCAGCAGTTTAGAGTACAATGAGCAGTTCTTC.

The J gene is TRBJ1-5, the V gene TRBV4-1; TRBD1 aligns across 7 bases. The trim removed 3 bases at V and 4 bases at J, leaving 3 bases unmatched. The CDR3 has 14 residues. Germline V lookup: CDR1 MGHRA, CDR2 YSYEKL. Here the CDR3 reads CASSQTQGNQPQHF. The CDR3, as DNA: TGCGCCAGCAGCCAGACACAGGGGAATCAGCCCCAGCATTTT.

In its sample, this clone was seen once. The chain joins TRBV28 to TRBJ2-2; possible D gene TRBD1, 6 bases. Germline assignment: CDR1 MDHEN and CDR2 SYDVKM. The CDR3 consists of 18 residues. Trimming stripped 5 bases from V and 3 bases from J, with 22 bases between. DNA of the CDR3: TGTGCCAGCAGTCAGCACCCCGGCGGACAGTCGTACACCGGGGAGCTGTTTTTT. It yields the protein CASSQHPGGQSYTGELFF.

V gene TRBV10-3 combines with J gene TRBJ1-6, with TRBD1 matching over 7 bases. Trimming at V came to 6 bases and at J to 7 bases, leaving 9 bases not matched to a gene. There are 15 residues in the CDR3. Looked up from germline, CDR1 is ENHRY and CDR2 is SYGVKD. The CDR3 reads CAIRRTGARNSPLHF. The CDR3 nucleotides are TGTGCCATCAGAAGAACAGGGGCGAGAAATTCACCCCTCCACTTT.

This chain joins TRBV28 and TRBJ1-5; 7 bases are a match to TRBD1. The CDR3 spans 14 residues. The germline gives CDR1 MDHEN, CDR2 SYDVKM. The ends lost 7 bases at V and 1 base at J; junction bases unmatched: 4. The CDR3 loop reads CASNQGGSNQPQHF. In DNA, the CDR3 is TGTGCCAGCAACCAAGGGGGCAGCAATCAGCCCCAGCATTTT.

This sequence joins TRBV28 and TRBJ2-7; D gene uncertain. CDR3 length: 13 residues. Per the germline V gene, CDR1 is MDHEN and CDR2 is SYDVKM. V was cut by 6 bases and J by 0 bases, with 9 bases left in between. CDR3 sequence (DNA): TGTGCCAGCAGCCTTCCTATCTCCTACGAGCAGTACTTC. Protein product: CASSLPISYEQYF.

The chain is built from TRBV5-5 and TRBJ2-2, with a possible D match to TRBD2 (6 bases). V gave up 4 bases and J gave up 4 bases, with 11 bases separating them. The CDR3 consists of 14 residues. The germline V gene has CDR1 SGHKS and CDR2 YYEKEE (reference sequence). The CDR3 sequence: CASSGGGFTGELFF. The CDR3 bases are TGTGCCAGCAGCGGTGGGGGGTTCACCGGGGAGCTGTTTTTT.